This passage covers 18 T cell receptor beta chains from one sample sequenced in a study of blood T cell repertoires in COVID-19. Libraries were prepared by immunoSEQ multiplex PCR; TCRdb keeps only in-frame clonotypes and omits some of them. The repertoire has approximately 70,000 clones, 80% to 85% of them found once; the top ten carry around 4.1%. Sequenced material: peripheral blood. These TCRs come from an older woman with acute or convalescent COVID-19.

The J gene is TRBJ2-1, the V gene TRBV5-6; D call uncertain. Trimming left V 0 bases short and J 12 bases short, with 16 bases between. The CDR3 loop spans 14 amino acids. Germline CDR1 and CDR2: SGHDT and YYEEEE. The CDR3 sequence is CASSLGRVRNTQFF. Written as DNA, the CDR3 is TGTGCCAGCAGCTTGGGACGGGTACGGAATACGCAGTTCTTC.

This chain joins TRBV29-1 and TRBJ2-5, with D possibly being TRBD2 (6 bases). This CDR3 comprises 13 residues. V was trimmed by 2 bases and J by 1 base, leaving 8 bases between them. Germline values: CDR1 SQVTM, CDR2 ANQGSEA. CDR3 coding DNA: TGCAGCGTTGAAAGGGAGGTCCAAGAGACCCAGTACTTC. Protein product: CSVEREVQETQYF.

CDR3 region: CASSNPRKTQYF. CDR3 coding DNA: TGTGCCAGCAGTAACCCGAGGAAGACCCAGTACTTC. The chain links TRBV6-2 or TRBV6-3 to TRBJ2-5, with D uncertain. Per the germline V gene, CDR1 is MNHEY and CDR2 is SVGEGT. The CDR3 contains 12 residues. V lost 5 bases to trimming and J lost 6 bases, with 10 bases between them.

This rearrangement joins TRBV19 to TRBJ2-5, with D unclear. Germline lookup yields CDR1 LNHDA and CDR2 SQIVND (reference sequence). Trimming took 5 bases from V and 5 from J, leaving 12 bases between them. This CDR3 spans 13 amino acids. The CDR3 DNA is TGTGCCAGTAGTGCGTCCCGGTGGGAGACCCAGTACTTC. Protein product: CASSASRWETQYF.

This chain joins TRBV12-3 or TRBV12-4 and TRBJ1-2, with D uncertain. Trimming left V 3 bases short and J 4 bases short, with 9 bases between. The CDR3 totals 13 residues. The CDR3 reads CASSFGPTYGYTF. CDR3 nucleotides: TGTGCCAGCAGTTTTGGGCCCACCTATGGCTACACCTTC.

On this clone itself: An end of the junction differs from the germline gene, which may be a read error. This chain uses TRBV10-3 with TRBJ1-5, with TRBD1 matching over 7 bases. Germline V gene sequence: CDR1 ENHRY, CDR2 SYGVKD. The CDR3 covers 13 residues. The CDR3 loop reads CAISELGQALITF. In nucleotides, the CDR3 is TGTGCCATCAGTGAACTTGGACAGGCTCTTATAACCTTT.

V usage is TRBV5-5 and J usage is TRBJ2-3; TRBD2 aligns across 13 bases. Germline-derived CDR1 and CDR2 are SGHKS and YYEKEE (reference sequence). This CDR3 region has 18 residues. V lost 3 bases and J lost 1; bases outside the gene matches: 8. For the CDR3, the DNA is TGTGCCAGCAGCTCCACCGGACTAGCGGGGGCGCGCACAGATACGCAGTATTTT. Protein sequence: CASSSTGLAGARTDTQYF.

This clone was observed a handful of times. The chain couples TRBV13 to TRBJ2-7, with 8 bases that match TRBD2. With 4 bases clipped from V and 0 bases from J, the junction kept 8 bases outside the gene matches. Germline CDR1 reads PRHDT; CDR2 reads FYEKMQ (reference sequence). The CDR3 consists of 16 residues. CDR3 sequence reads: CASSSAGGGSSYEQYF. The CDR3 DNA is TGTGCCAGCAGCTCAGCCGGGGGGGGTAGCTCCTACGAGCAGTACTTC.

J is TRBJ2-2 and V is TRBV5-1, with D maybe TRBD2 (6 bases). CDR1 is SGHRS, CDR2 YFSETQ, per germline. Trimming cost V 5 bases and J 1 base, with 15 bases left between them. CDR3 length equals 16 residues. The CDR3 DNA follows: TGCGCCAGCAGGCGGGAAGCGGGTGTGAACACCGGGGAGCTGTTTTTT. Its protein product is CASRREAGVNTGELFF.

This clone was seen just once. This chain joins TRBV6-5 and TRBJ1-6; TRBD1 matches at 7 bases. Germline CDR1 and CDR2: MNHEY and SVGAGI. Unmatched junction bases numbered 5, after V lost 6 bases and J lost 9 bases. CDR3 length: 13 amino acids. CDR3 in amino acids: CASSRHRGSPLHF. Here the CDR3 DNA reads TGTGCCAGCAGCCGACACAGGGGTTCACCCCTCCACTTT.

The chain has TRBV29-1 and TRBJ1-1; D remains unclear. The CDR3 is 11 residues long. V dropped 4 bases and J dropped 6 bases, with 9 bases sitting between them. Germline CDR1 is SQVTM and CDR2 is ANQGSEA. The DNA for the CDR3 is TGCAGCGTTGGGAGGCAGGCTGAAGCTTTCTTT. Its protein is CSVGRQAEAFF.

V and J are TRBV29-1 and TRBJ2-7, with a possible D match to TRBD1 (6 bases). The germline V and J ends were trimmed by 5 bases and 0 bases, with 14 bases remaining between them. Per the germline V gene, CDR1 is SQVTM and CDR2 is ANQGSEA. This CDR3 is 14 amino acids long. Written as DNA, the CDR3 is TGCAGCGTTCGAGGGACATCTAGCTCCTACGAGCAGTACTTC. Protein sequence: CSVRGTSSSYEQYF.

DNA of the CDR3: TGTGCCAGCTCACCCTGGGGCACCTACTACGAGCAGTACTTC. Its protein is CASSPWGTYYEQYF. The V call is TRBV18, the J call TRBJ2-7, with a weak D call TRBD1 (5 bases). The CDR3 runs to 14 residues. Per the germline V gene, CDR1 is KGHSH and CDR2 is LQKENI. The germline V and J ends were trimmed by 3 bases and 3 bases, with 12 bases remaining between them.

The V call is TRBV6-5, the J call TRBJ2-7; perhaps TRBD1 as D (5 bases). V was pared by 6 bases and J by 0 bases, with 9 bases between. Germline CDR1 MNHEY, CDR2 SVGAGI. The CDR3 has 13 amino acids. In DNA form, the CDR3 reads TGTGCCAGCAGCCGGACAAGCTCCTACGAGCAGTACTTC. This translates into CASSRTSSYEQYF.

The chain recombines TRBV19 with TRBJ2-7, with 9 bases aligning to TRBD1. Germline assignment: CDR1 LNHDA and CDR2 SQIVND (reference sequence). After removal of 3 bases from V and 5 bases from J, the junction contained 11 bases not matched to a gene. The CDR3 consists of 16 residues. The CDR3 sequence: CASSIGRGQGIHEQYF. For the CDR3, the DNA is TGTGCCAGTAGTATCGGCCGGGGACAGGGCATCCACGAGCAGTACTTC.

This rearrangement joins TRBV6-5 to TRBJ2-2, with D tentatively TRBD1 (6 bases). The CDR3 sequence is 15 residues long. V lost 7 bases and J 2 bases, leaving 14 bases between the germline ends. Germline CDR1 and CDR2: MNHEY and SVGAGI. CDR3 sequence reads: CASIKDSLNTGELFF. CDR3 DNA: TGTGCCAGCATCAAGGACAGTCTAAACACCGGGGAGCTGTTTTTT.

The chain employs TRBV5-4 and TRBJ2-5; the match to TRBD1 covers 7 bases. Germline CDR1 reads SGHNT; CDR2 reads YYREEE (reference sequence). CDR3 length: 14 amino acids. V dropped 5 bases and J dropped 1; count of bases not matched to a gene: 5. CDR3 in DNA: TGTGCCAGCAGACCCGACAGGGCCCAAGAGACCCAGTACTTC. Its translation is CASRPDRAQETQYF.

This sequence joins TRBV24-1 and TRBJ2-7, with a tentative D call TRBD1 (6 bases). V shed 8 bases and J shed 3 bases, with 10 bases lying between them. Per the germline V gene, CDR1 is KGHDR and CDR2 is SFDVKD. This CDR3 has 12 amino acids. CDR3 nucleotides: TGTGCCACCAACCAGGGGAACTACGAGCAGTACTTC. Its protein product is CATNQGNYEQYF.